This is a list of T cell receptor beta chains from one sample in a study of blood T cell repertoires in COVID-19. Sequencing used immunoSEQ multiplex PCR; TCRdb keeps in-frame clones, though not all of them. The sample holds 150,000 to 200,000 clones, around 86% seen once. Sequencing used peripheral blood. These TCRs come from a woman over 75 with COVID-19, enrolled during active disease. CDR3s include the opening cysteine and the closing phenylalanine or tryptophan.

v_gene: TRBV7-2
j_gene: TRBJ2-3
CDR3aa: CASSLGTGSTDTQYF

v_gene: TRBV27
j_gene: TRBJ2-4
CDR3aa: CASTPLWDSGLQNIQYF

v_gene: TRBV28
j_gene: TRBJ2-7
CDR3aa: CASSFWDRGHEQYF

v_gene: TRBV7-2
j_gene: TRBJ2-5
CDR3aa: CASSLIRGGQETQYF

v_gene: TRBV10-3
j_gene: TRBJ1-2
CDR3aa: CAISDPYGYTF

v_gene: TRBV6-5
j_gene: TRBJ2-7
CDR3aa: CASRGQGVYEQYF

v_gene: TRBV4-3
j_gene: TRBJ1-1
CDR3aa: CASSQEFRENTEAFF

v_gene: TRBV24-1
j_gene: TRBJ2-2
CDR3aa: CATSAARDSTGELFF

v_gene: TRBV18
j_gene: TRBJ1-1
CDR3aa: CASSPVDSLNTEAFF

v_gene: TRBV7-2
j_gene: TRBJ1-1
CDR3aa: CASSLQQGVTEAFF

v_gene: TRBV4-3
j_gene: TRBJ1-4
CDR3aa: CASSQTGGFEKLFF

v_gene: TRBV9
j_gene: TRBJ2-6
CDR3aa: CASSGTGTGLTGANVLTF

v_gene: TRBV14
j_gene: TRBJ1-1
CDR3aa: CASSQVIRGEAFF

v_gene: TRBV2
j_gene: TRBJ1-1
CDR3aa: CASSVLQGLNTEAFF

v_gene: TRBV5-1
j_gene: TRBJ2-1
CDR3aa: CASSLAQGAGWNEQFF

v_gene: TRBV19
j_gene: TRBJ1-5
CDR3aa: CASSHQQGNQPQHF

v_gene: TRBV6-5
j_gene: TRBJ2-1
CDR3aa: CASKRTSGNEQFF

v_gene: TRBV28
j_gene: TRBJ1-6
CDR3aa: CASSPGQGANSPLHF

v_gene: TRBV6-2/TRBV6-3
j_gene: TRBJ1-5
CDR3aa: CASSYISGTGGPQPQHF

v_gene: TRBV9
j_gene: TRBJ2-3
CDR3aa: CASSPAGYSTDTQYF

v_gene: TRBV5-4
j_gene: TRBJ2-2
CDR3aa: CASSLVGGELFF

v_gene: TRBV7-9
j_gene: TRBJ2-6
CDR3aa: CASSLIRRAGANVLTF

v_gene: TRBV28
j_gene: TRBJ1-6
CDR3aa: CASSLPSSYNSPLHF

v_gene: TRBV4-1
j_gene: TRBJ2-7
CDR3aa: CASSRSRDFPMYEQYF

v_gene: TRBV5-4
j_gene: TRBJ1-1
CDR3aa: CASSLDPGEAFF

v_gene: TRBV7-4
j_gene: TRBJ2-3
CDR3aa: CARAGPHTDTQYF

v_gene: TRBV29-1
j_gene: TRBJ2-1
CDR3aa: CSGTSGRYNEQFF

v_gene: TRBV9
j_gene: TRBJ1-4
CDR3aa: CASSVTPTNEKLFF

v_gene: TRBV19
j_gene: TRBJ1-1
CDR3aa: CASSMVGRSTEAFF

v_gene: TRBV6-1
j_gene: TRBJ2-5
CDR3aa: CASSEALGQGGYF

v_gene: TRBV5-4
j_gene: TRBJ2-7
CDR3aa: CASSDSTYEQYF

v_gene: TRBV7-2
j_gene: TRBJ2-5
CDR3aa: CASSLVGLAGRGTETQYF

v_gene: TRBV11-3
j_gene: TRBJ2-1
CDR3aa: CASSPTSALGDEQFF

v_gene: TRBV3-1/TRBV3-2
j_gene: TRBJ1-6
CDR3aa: CASSPPDSPLHF

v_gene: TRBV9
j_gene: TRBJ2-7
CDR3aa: CASSVLHGLNEQYF

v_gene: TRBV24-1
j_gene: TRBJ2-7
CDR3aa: CATSDGLYEQYF

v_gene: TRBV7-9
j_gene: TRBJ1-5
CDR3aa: CASSFGRGQPQHF

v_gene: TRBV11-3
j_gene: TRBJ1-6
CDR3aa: CASSLDQASPLHF

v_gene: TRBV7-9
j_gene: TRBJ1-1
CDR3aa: CASSLQGRNTEAFF

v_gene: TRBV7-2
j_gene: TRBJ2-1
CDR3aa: CASSSQGDEQFF